Shown below are 17 T cell receptor beta chains from a single sample sequenced in a study of radiation and T cells in renal cell carcinoma. The time point was: baseline pretreatment blood. Stated treatment: 15 Gy SBRT to primary tumor, nephrectomy 4 weeks later. Sequencing used immunoSEQ multiplex PCR; TCRdb keeps in-frame clones, though not all of them. The sample includes approximately 51,000 clones, 65% to 90% of them seen just once. The material sequenced was blood, taken from a patient whose treatment included radiotherapy and nephrectomy. The receptors shown here come from a woman in her 70s with renal cell carcinoma.

Only a few counts were recorded for this clone. The chain carries TRBV6-5 and TRBJ2-1; 8 bases align to TRBD2. The CDR3 covers 14 residues. Per the germline V gene, CDR1 is MNHEY and CDR2 is SVGAGI. V trimming: 10 bases; J trimming: 3 bases; junction bases outside the gene matches: 8. CDR3 sequence (DNA): TGTGCCACCTACGGGGGGGCCCTCTACAATGAGCAGTTCTTC. Protein sequence: CATYGGALYNEQFF.

CDR3: CASSDANQETQYF. Written as DNA, the CDR3 is TGTGCCAGCAGTGATGCTAACCAAGAGACCCAGTACTTC. V gene TRBV2 combines with J gene TRBJ2-5; no clear D gene. The germline V and J ends were trimmed by 3 bases and 0 bases, with 5 bases remaining between them. The germline V gene has CDR1 SNHLY and CDR2 FYNNEI. This CDR3 has 13 residues.

This chain joins TRBV4-2 and TRBJ1-1; weak D call: TRBD1 (5 bases). Germline assignment: CDR1 LGHNA and CDR2 YNFKEQ. The V and J ends lost 0 bases and 3 bases respectively, with 11 bases between them. The CDR3 is 15 residues long. CDR3 loop: CASSQDGGGDTEAFF. In DNA form, the CDR3 reads TGTGCCAGCAGCCAAGACGGGGGGGGAGACACTGAAGCTTTCTTT.

A single count supports this clone. The chain recombines TRBV7-2 with TRBJ2-7; D remains unclear. Germline CDR1 SGHTA, CDR2 FQGNSA. CDR3 size: 14 residues. The ends were cut back, 7 bases at V and 2 bases at J, with 15 bases in the middle. The CDR3 loop is CASTEFDGPYEQYF. The DNA of the CDR3 is TGTGCCAGCACCGAATTCGACGGTCCCTACGAGCAGTACTTC.

The chain has TRBV19 and TRBJ2-6; D might be TRBD2 (5 bases). Per germline, CDR1 LNHDA and CDR2 SQIVND (reference sequence). The ends were cut back, 11 bases at V and 0 bases at J, with 17 bases in the middle. The length of the CDR3 is 16 residues. The CDR3 DNA reads TGTGCCTCAAAGAGGACTTTCAGCTCTGGGGCCAACGTCCTGACTTTC. This codes for CASKRTFSSGANVLTF. The whole variable domain, filled in from reference TRBV19 and TRBJ2-6, reads DGGITQSPKYLFRKEGQNVTLSCEQNLNHDAMYWYRQDPGQGLRLIYYSQIVNDFQKGDIAEGYSVSREKKESFPLTVTSAQKNPTAFYLCASKRTFSSGANVLTFGAGSRLTVL.

Written as DNA, the CDR3 is TGTGCCTGGAGTGTACAACAGGGGACCCAGTACTTC. It is translated as CAWSVQQGTQYF. The chain has TRBV30 and TRBJ2-5, with a tentative D call TRBD1 (6 bases). V lost 0 bases and J 7 bases, leaving 9 bases between the germline ends. Per germline, CDR1 GTSNPN and CDR2 SVGIG (reference sequence). CDR3 length: 12 amino acids.

This chain uses TRBV2 with TRBJ2-7; 8 nucleotides match TRBD1. This CDR3 region has 14 residues. The germline gives CDR1 SNHLY, CDR2 FYNNEI. J gave up 4 bases and V 6 bases, and 8 bases lay outside the gene matches. The CDR3 loop reads CASRVGQGIYEQYF. For the CDR3, the DNA is TGTGCCAGCAGGGTCGGACAGGGAATTTACGAGCAGTACTTC.

V usage is TRBV6-5 and J usage is TRBJ1-6, with D possibly being TRBD1 (5 bases). V lost 4 bases and J 5 bases, leaving 12 bases between the germline ends. This CDR3 spans 15 amino acids. Germline CDR1 reads MNHEY; CDR2 reads SVGAGI. CDR3 region: CASSWSGRDNSPLHF. The DNA for the CDR3 is TGTGCCAGCAGTTGGTCAGGGCGGGATAATTCACCCCTCCACTTT.

Note on this clone: At one boundary the junction diverges from the germline segment, which might be a read error. The gene calls are TRBV11-2 and TRBJ1-4; D uncertain. The CDR3 runs to 13 residues. CDR1 SGHAT and CDR2 FQNNGV come from the germline V gene. The CDR3 DNA reads TGTGCCAGCAGCCTAGAGCTTAATGAAAAACTGTTTTTT. It is translated as CASSLELNEKLFF.

The chain couples TRBV6-1 to TRBJ1-3; possibly TRBD1 for D (6 bases). Germline CDR1 MNHNS, CDR2 SASEGT. V lost 5 bases, J lost 4 bases, and 15 bases lay in between. This CDR3 has 15 amino acids. The CDR3 coding sequence is TGTGCCAGCAGTCCGCGGACAGCCTCGGGAAACACCATATATTTT. Amino acid sequence: CASSPRTASGNTIYF.

The chain carries TRBV9 and TRBJ2-2, with D maybe TRBD2 (6 bases). The CDR3 consists of 14 residues. Trimming cost V 7 bases and J 0 bases, with 10 bases left between them. Per germline, CDR1 SGDLS and CDR2 YYNGEE. Here the CDR3 reads CASPAGPNTGELFF. The CDR3 DNA follows: TGTGCCAGCCCCGCGGGACCGAACACCGGGGAGCTGTTTTTT.

This clone was seen more than once but under ten times. The V and J genes are TRBV2 and TRBJ2-7; 7 nucleotides align to TRBD1. Germline CDR1 SNHLY, CDR2 FYNNEI. Trimming took 6 bases from V and 2 from J; bases not matched to a gene: 7. The CDR3 extends over 14 amino acids. The DNA of the CDR3 is TGTGCCAGCAGGGGACAGCCGGGGACCTACGAGCAGTACTTC. It specifies CASRGQPGTYEQYF.

This clone was picked up one time. V usage is TRBV30 and J usage is TRBJ1-5, with 9 bases lining up with TRBD1. Germline values: CDR1 GTSNPN, CDR2 SVGIG (reference sequence). Germline trimming cut 5 bases from V and 2 bases from J; bases unmatched to any gene: 4. This CDR3 has 14 amino acids. Here the CDR3 reads CAWARTGGNQPQHF. Written as DNA, the CDR3 is TGTGCCTGGGCTCGGACAGGGGGCAATCAGCCCCAGCATTTT. Variable domain in full (rest from reference TRBV30 and TRBJ1-5): SQTIHQWPATLVQPVGSPLSLECTVEGTSNPNLYWYRQAAGRGLQLLFYSVGIGQISSEVPQNLSASRPQDRQFILSSKKLLLSDSGFYLCAWARTGGNQPQHFGDGTRLSIL.

The V gene is TRBV19, the J gene TRBJ1-2; 9 bases are a match to TRBD1. The length of the CDR3 is 16 residues. From germline, CDR1 is LNHDA and CDR2 SQIVND (reference sequence). Trimming took 9 bases from V and 4 from J; bases not matched to a gene: 15. The CDR3 DNA is TGTGCCAGCACGAGTACAGGGGGCGAGAGAGGCTATGGCTACACCTTC. Residues: CASTSTGGERGYGYTF. Drawing the rest from reference TRBV19 and TRBJ1-2, the complete variable domain is DGGITQSPKYLFRKEGQNVTLSCEQNLNHDAMYWYRQDPGQGLRLIYYSQIVNDFQKGDIAEGYSVSREKKESFPLTVTSAQKNPTAFYLCASTSTGGERGYGYTFGSGTRLTVV.

V usage is TRBV18 and J usage is TRBJ2-7; 11 nucleotides align to TRBD1. The CDR3 length is 16 residues. Looked up from germline, CDR1 is KGHSH and CDR2 is LQKENI. Trimming removed 3 bases from V and 5 bases from J; junction bases left unmatched: 9. For the CDR3, the DNA is TGTGCCAGCTCACCGGGAAGGACAGGGGGCGAAGACGAGCAGTACTTC. Amino acids: CASSPGRTGGEDEQYF.

J is TRBJ2-2 and V is TRBV5-1; D might be TRBD2 (5 bases). Trimming cost V 4 bases and J 5 bases, with 18 bases left between them. This CDR3 is 16 amino acids long. Germline-derived CDR1 and CDR2 are SGHRS and YFSETQ. The CDR3 loop is CASSPPRPRGTGELFF. CDR3 DNA: TGCGCCAGCAGCCCGCCCCGGCCCCGGGGAACCGGGGAGCTGTTTTTT.

The V and J genes are TRBV19 and TRBJ2-1, with D perhaps TRBD2 (5 bases). V lost 3 bases and J 0 bases, leaving 9 bases between the germline ends. This CDR3 has 15 amino acids. Per the germline V gene, CDR1 is LNHDA and CDR2 is SQIVND (reference sequence). The CDR3 nucleotides are TGTGCCAGTAGTATGGATGGGAGCTCCTACAATGAGCAGTTCTTC. Its translation is CASSMDGSSYNEQFF.